This T cell receptor beta chain was recorded in a study of blood T cells in healthy people across ages. A second about 7 to 11 cycle PCR used barcoded and J-beta primers. A 12-random-nucleotide template-switch adaptor tagged each cDNA molecule. Each CDR3 protein is one row after TCRdb ran MiXCR on the 5' RACE reads. The sample records approximately 730,000 distinct CDR3 sequences, approximately 43% being singletons. Trimming removed 5 bases from V and 8 bases from J, with 18 bases in between. CDR1 is SGHTA and CDR2 is FQGNSA in the germline V gene. The CDR3 runs 14 residues. This clonotype turned up a few times. Its cognate antigen is unknown. Overall study results and limits: Changes seen in expanded clonotypes were possibly confounded by donor CMV status left unknown.

This chain connects TRBV7-2 to TRBJ1-2; tentatively, D is TRBD1 (5 bases). This sequence was found in a woman aged 60-75 years in good health. The specimen was blood. DNA for the CDR3: TGTGCCAGCAGCCTAACCGACCAGGGTAGCGGCTACACCTTC. Translation gives CASSLTDQGSGYTF.